This T cell receptor (beta chain) was recovered during a study of T cells of healthy individuals. One entry per CDR3 protein, called by TCRdb with MiXCR from the 5' RACE reads. Of about 57,000 distinct CDR3 sequences in the sample, around 16% were seen once. Germline CDR1 is DFQATT and CDR2 is SNEGSKA (reference sequence). This CDR3 comprises 15 residues. V was pared by 1 base and J by 4 bases, with 14 bases between. This receptor was identified in a human donor in good health. The gene calls are TRBV20-1 and TRBJ1-5; possibly TRBD1 for D (6 bases). The CDR3 spells CSARAPGTRNQPQHF. CDR3 nucleotide sequence: TGCAGTGCTAGAGCCCCCGGGACAAGGAATCAGCCCCAGCATTTT.